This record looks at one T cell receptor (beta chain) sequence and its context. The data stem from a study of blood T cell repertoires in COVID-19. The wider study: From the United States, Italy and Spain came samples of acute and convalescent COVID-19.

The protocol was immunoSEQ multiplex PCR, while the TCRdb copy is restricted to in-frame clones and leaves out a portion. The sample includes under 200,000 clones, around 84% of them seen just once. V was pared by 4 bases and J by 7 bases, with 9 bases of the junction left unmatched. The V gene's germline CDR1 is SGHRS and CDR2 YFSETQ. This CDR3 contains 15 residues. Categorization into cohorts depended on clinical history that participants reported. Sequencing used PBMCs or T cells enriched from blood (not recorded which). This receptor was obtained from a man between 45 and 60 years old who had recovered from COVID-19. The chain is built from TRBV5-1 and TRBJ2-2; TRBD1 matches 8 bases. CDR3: CASSLRTGLGGELFF. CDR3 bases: TGCGCCAGCAGCCTCCGGACAGGGCTCGGCGGGGAGCTGTTTTTT.